The rows below give T cell receptor beta chains drawn from one sample of a study of shared clonotypes between healthy human individuals. TCRdb's copy holds only in-frame clones and misses some; the assay was immunoSEQ multiplex PCR. The data contain 950,000 to 1,100,000 clones, approximately 80% of them singletons. Sequenced material: memory CD4+ T cells from PBMCs. The receptors stem from a man younger than 30 in good health. Some clones in this sample may be carry-over from other donors' samples. Both conserved end residues are part of each CDR3. The order of the fields is J gene, V gene, CDR3 protein.

TRBJ1-2 | TRBV5-1 | CASSLGGDYGYTF
TRBJ1-1 | TRBV18 | CASSFSGENTEAFF
TRBJ1-4 | TRBV5-4 | CASSSGGATNEKLFF
TRBJ1-5 | TRBV28 | CANSPKDRGDQPQHF
TRBJ1-2 | TRBV19 | CASSFPGQRVSYGYTF
TRBJ2-3 | TRBV11-2 | CASSPRDGRGDTQYF
TRBJ1-1 | TRBV7-9 | CASSLRTGGMNTEAFF
TRBJ2-2 | TRBV5-1 | CASSLVPQGNTGELFF
TRBJ2-2 | TRBV18 | CASSPSGGWGTGELFF
TRBJ1-2 | TRBV7-9 | CASSLEGTFYGYTF
TRBJ2-5 | TRBV2 | CASSVAQETQYF
TRBJ1-4 | TRBV6-1 | CASSADGPNEKLFF
TRBJ2-7 | TRBV2 | CASRRTYEQYF
TRBJ2-5 | TRBV20-1 | CSVGGEETQYF
TRBJ2-3 | TRBV5-1 | CASSPGQPTDTQYF
TRBJ2-1 | TRBV19 | CASSIMEQEQFF
TRBJ2-2 | TRBV2 | CASTLRGGTGELFF
TRBJ2-3 | TRBV7-2 | CASTRTSGTVSDTQYF
TRBJ2-1 | TRBV5-1 | CASSFADNEQFF
TRBJ2-2 | TRBV7-3 | CASSFNSAGLTGELFF
TRBJ1-1 | TRBV29-1 | CSVDYGTGNTEAFF
TRBJ1-2 | TRBV7-8 | CASSLDTPNYGYTF
TRBJ2-2 | TRBV2 | CASSGGQGNTGELFF
TRBJ2-3 | TRBV4-2 | CASSQAGQGNTQYF
TRBJ1-5 | TRBV5-5 | CASSLALTGDGNQPQHF
TRBJ2-7 | TRBV29-1 | CSPDLWGQRRYEQYF
TRBJ1-1 | TRBV6-5 | CASSYQGQGNTEAFF
TRBJ1-2 | TRBV20-1 | CSASGGDGYTF
TRBJ2-2 | TRBV2 | CAGWVEGPAYSTGELFF
TRBJ2-7 | TRBV27 | CASSFKGQGPYEQYF
TRBJ2-5 | TRBV5-1 | CASMGGQRGETQYF
TRBJ2-7 | TRBV21-1 | CASPWWGGGPYEQYF